Listed below are T cell receptor beta chains from one sample, sequenced in a study of cytomegalovirus exposure and HLA in healthy donors. The method was immunoSEQ multiplex PCR; TCRdb's version includes in-frame clones alone and lacks a portion of them. The sample has 85,000 to 95,000 clones; 76% are singletons. The sample comprised PBMCs. The receptor source for this set is a man aged 25 to 40 in good health and CMV-seropositive. The CDR3 runs from the conserved cysteine through the conserved F or W. The order of the fields is V gene, J gene, D gene, clone size, CDR3 DNA, CDR3 protein. The D gene is left open where the match is weak. Where a row states a size, it is once, few, many or the class of an expanded clone; other rows omit it.

>TRBV5-4|TRBJ1-1|-|-
TGTGCCAGCAGCTTGGACAGGGTGGCCACTGAAGCTTTCTTT
CASSLDRVATEAFF
>TRBV28|TRBJ2-7|TRBD2|-
TGTGCCAGCAGTTTACCGGGACTAGGAGGGAACGAGCAGTACTTC
CASSLPGLGGNEQYF
>TRBV7-9|TRBJ1-5|-|-
TGTGCCAGCAGCTTGGGGGGACGACAGCCCCAGCATTTT
CASSLGGRQPQHF
>TRBV28|TRBJ1-1|TRBD1|-
TGTGCCAGCAGCAATCCTATCGGGACAGGATTGAACACTGAAGCTTTCTTT
CASSNPIGTGLNTEAFF
>TRBV2|TRBJ2-2|-|-
TGTGCCAGCAGTGTCGAGGCGGCCGGGGAGCTGTTTTTT
CASSVEAAGELFF
>TRBV2|TRBJ1-2|-|few
TGTGCCAGCAGTGATGAGACGCGGGGAAACGGCTACACCTTC
CASSDETRGNGYTF
>TRBV9|TRBJ2-3|-|-
TGTGCCAGCAGCGTAGTCGAAGGAGGCGCAGATACGCAGTATTTT
CASSVVEGGADTQYF
>TRBV28|TRBJ2-1|TRBD2|-
TGTGCCAGCAGCCCTACCAGAGCGGGAGGAAACAATGAGCAGTTCTTC
CASSPTRAGGNNEQFF
>TRBV2|TRBJ1-5|-|-
TGTGCCAGCAACAGGGACGGATTACTTAGCAATCAGCCCCAGCATTTT
CASNRDGLLSNQPQHF
>TRBV4-1|TRBJ1-1|-|-
TGCGCCAGCAGCCAAGGTAGGGAAAGGATCGGGGGTGAAGCTTTCTTT
CASSQGRERIGGEAFF
>TRBV5-1|TRBJ1-2|-|-
TGCGCCAGCAGCTTGGTCGGGAACGGGGGCTACACCTTC
CASSLVGNGGYTF
>TRBV27|TRBJ1-1|-|-
TGTGCCAGCAGTTTAGGGGCAGCGAACACTGAAGCTTTCTTT
CASSLGAANTEAFF
>TRBV10-3|TRBJ1-5|-|-
TGTGCCATCAGTGAGGGAGCAGGGGCGCTTCAGCCCCAGCATTTT
CAISEGAGALQPQHF
>TRBV5-1|TRBJ2-3|TRBD2|-
TGCGCCAGCAGCTGGGGACTAAGCGGGAGCGAGGGTACAGATACGCAGTATTTT
CASSWGLSGSEGTDTQYF
>TRBV10-3|TRBJ1-2|-|few
TGTGCCATCAGTGAGTCGAGGCCTGGGGGCTACACCTTC
CAISESRPGGYTF
>TRBV27|TRBJ1-1|-|once
TGTGCCAGCAGTTTAGGGCAGGGGATTTGGAACACTGAAGCTTTCTTT
CASSLGQGIWNTEAFF
>TRBV7-3|TRBJ1-1|-|-
TGTGCCAGCAGCTTAAGTCCCGGGACTGAAGCTTTCTTT
CASSLSPGTEAFF
>TRBV27|TRBJ2-2|TRBD1|-
TGTGCCAGCAGTAGGGGGACAGGGGGCGAGCTGTTTTTT
CASSRGTGGELFF
>TRBV29-1|TRBJ2-1|TRBD2|-
TGCAGCGTTGGGACTAGCGGGGGATACAATGAGCAGTTCTTC
CSVGTSGGYNEQFF
>TRBV30|TRBJ1-5|-|-
TGTGCCTGGAGTGTACGGGGGGACGGACGGCAGCATTTT
CAWSVRGDGRQHF
>TRBV7-2|TRBJ2-1|TRBD2|few
TGTGCCAGCAGCTCCATATTACTTATTGGACTAGCGGACAATGAGCAGTTCTTC
CASSSILLIGLADNEQFF
>TRBV5-1|TRBJ1-6|-|-
TGCGCCAGCAGCTTGCAGGGTTCACCCCTCCACTTT
CASSLQGSPLHF
>TRBV28|TRBJ1-1|-|few
TGTGCCAGCAGTTTCAACGGGAGGGGGAACACTGAAGCTTTCTTT
CASSFNGRGNTEAFF
>TRBV5-1|TRBJ2-7|TRBD1|-
TGCGCCAGCAGCTCCGGACAGGGTGGCGAGCAGTACTTC
CASSSGQGGEQYF
>TRBV7-9|TRBJ2-2|TRBD1|-
TGTGCCAGCAGGAGGTTCAGGGGGCGGACCGGGGAGCTGTTTTTT
CASRRFRGRTGELFF
>TRBV18|TRBJ1-3|TRBD1|-
TGTGCCAGCTCACCCCAGGGACAGGGCATCGGAAACACCATATATTTT
CASSPQGQGIGNTIYF
>TRBV27|TRBJ2-7|TRBD2|-
TGTGCCAGCAGTCCCCGGCGGGAGGGCTACGAGCAGTACTTC
CASSPRREGYEQYF
>TRBV4-1|TRBJ2-2|TRBD2|-
TGCGCCAGCAGCACAACGAGCGGGAGGGCCCTGAGCACCGGGGAGCTGTTTTTT
CASSTTSGRALSTGELFF
>TRBV7-9|TRBJ1-2|-|-
TGTGCCAGCACCCCACAGGCCGCACAGCGACTTAATGGCTACACCTTC
CASTPQAAQRLNGYTF
>TRBV5-6|TRBJ2-5|TRBD1|-
TGTGCCAGCAGCTTGTTGGGGACAGGGGGAGAGACCCAGTACTTC
CASSLLGTGGETQYF
>TRBV2|TRBJ1-1|-|-
TGTGCCAGCAGTGCGTGGGACACCAGGAACACTGAAGCTTTCTTT
CASSAWDTRNTEAFF
>TRBV7-8|TRBJ2-1|-|-
TGTGCCAGCAGCCGTTACAGGGCACAGGGAGAGCAGTTCTTC
CASSRYRAQGEQFF
>TRBV30|TRBJ2-5|TRBD1|-
TGTGCCTGGAGACCGGGACAGGGGTTTCAGGAGACCCAGTACTTC
CAWRPGQGFQETQYF
>TRBV18|TRBJ2-5|TRBD2|few
TGTGCCAGCTCACCTCAACTAGGGACTAGCGGGAGGGCCGAGACGAGAAAGACCCAGTACTTC
CASSPQLGTSGRAETRKTQYF
>TRBV9|TRBJ2-7|TRBD2|once
TGTGCCAGCAGCGTAGGACTAGCGGGCTACGAGCAGTACTTC
CASSVGLAGYEQYF
>TRBV7-3|TRBJ2-1|-|-
TGTGCCAGCAGCCCGACGCTAGCAGCATACAATGAGCAGTTCTTC
CASSPTLAAYNEQFF
>TRBV5-1|TRBJ2-2|-|-
TGCGCCAGCAGACCGGAGGGGGCGTCCGGGGAGCTGTTTTTT
CASRPEGASGELFF
>TRBV4-2|TRBJ2-5|TRBD2|few
TGTGCCAGCAGCCATAGTGGGGGAGGCGGGAGGTCCGAGGAGACCCAGTACTTC
CASSHSGGGGRSEETQYF
>TRBV6-1|TRBJ1-5|-|-
TGTGCCAGCAGTCTTCAGGGAGGAAGTCAGCCCCAGCATTTT
CASSLQGGSQPQHF
>TRBV7-9|TRBJ1-4|TRBD1|few
TGTGCCAGCAGCTTAGGGACAGGGTCAAGTCATGAAAAACTGTTTTTT
CASSLGTGSSHEKLFF
>TRBV5-1|TRBJ1-4|TRBD1|-
TGCGCCAGCAGTTTCGGACAGGGAGAGGCTGAAAAACTGTTTTTT
CASSFGQGEAEKLFF
>TRBV7-9|TRBJ2-7|-|few
TGTGCCAGCAGCTTACCGACGACATCGGATGCATCCTACGAGCAGTACTTC
CASSLPTTSDASYEQYF
>TRBV15|TRBJ2-7|-|-
TGTGCCACCAGCAGAGGAAGGCAGGGTGCCAACGAGCAGTACTTC
CATSRGRQGANEQYF
>TRBV4-1|TRBJ2-2|TRBD1|-
TGCGCCAGCAGCCTTTACAGGGGCGCGAACACCGGGGAGCTGTTTTTT
CASSLYRGANTGELFF
>TRBV18|TRBJ1-4|-|-
TGTGCCAGCTCGACAGGAGATTCTGCAACTAATGAAAAACTGTTTTTT
CASSTGDSATNEKLFF
>TRBV15|TRBJ2-7|-|-
TGTGCCACCAGCAGAGATTTGGCTAGCGTAAGTTCCTACGAGCAGTACTTC
CATSRDLASVSSYEQYF
>TRBV25-1|TRBJ1-1|-|-
TGTGCCAGCAGTGAATATGAACACATGAACACTGAAGCTTTCTTT
CASSEYEHMNTEAFF
>TRBV6-6|TRBJ1-2|-|-
TGTGCCAGCATTCTAGGCCCCAGGGTTCACGTAGGCTACACCTTC
CASILGPRVHVGYTF
>TRBV11-3|TRBJ2-1|-|-
TGTGCCAGCAGCTTCCGTAACAATGAGCAGTTCTTC
CASSFRNNEQFF
>TRBV18|TRBJ2-2|TRBD2|-
TGTGCCAGCTCACGTGGTCCGGGACTAGCGGGGGCAGTCACCGGGGAGCTGTTTTTT
CASSRGPGLAGAVTGELFF
>TRBV6-1|TRBJ2-7|-|-
TGTGCCAGCAGACTGACAGTAGGCCACGAGCAGTACTTC
CASRLTVGHEQYF
>TRBV7-2|TRBJ1-1|TRBD1|many
TGTGCCAGCAGCTCCCAGACAGGGAGGAACACTGAAGCTTTCTTT
CASSSQTGRNTEAFF
>TRBV6-1|TRBJ1-5|-|few
TGTGCCAGCAGTGAAGGGCACCTTAGCAATCAGCCCCAGCATTTT
CASSEGHLSNQPQHF
>TRBV7-3|TRBJ2-5|-|-
TGTGCCAGCAGCCCTCGAGGCGGGATGAAAGAGACCCAGTACTTC
CASSPRGGMKETQYF
>TRBV11-2|TRBJ2-1|-|-
TGTGCCAGCAGCACACTCGGGGGGCCCTACAATGAGCAGTTCTTC
CASSTLGGPYNEQFF
>TRBV2|TRBJ2-5|-|-
TGTGCCACGCGGGGAGACCGGGGAAGAGAGACCCAGTACTTC
CATRGDRGRETQYF
>TRBV2|TRBJ1-2|-|-
TGTGCCAGCTGGGAGAAGGGCTTGGGCTATGGCTACACCTTC
CASWEKGLGYGYTF